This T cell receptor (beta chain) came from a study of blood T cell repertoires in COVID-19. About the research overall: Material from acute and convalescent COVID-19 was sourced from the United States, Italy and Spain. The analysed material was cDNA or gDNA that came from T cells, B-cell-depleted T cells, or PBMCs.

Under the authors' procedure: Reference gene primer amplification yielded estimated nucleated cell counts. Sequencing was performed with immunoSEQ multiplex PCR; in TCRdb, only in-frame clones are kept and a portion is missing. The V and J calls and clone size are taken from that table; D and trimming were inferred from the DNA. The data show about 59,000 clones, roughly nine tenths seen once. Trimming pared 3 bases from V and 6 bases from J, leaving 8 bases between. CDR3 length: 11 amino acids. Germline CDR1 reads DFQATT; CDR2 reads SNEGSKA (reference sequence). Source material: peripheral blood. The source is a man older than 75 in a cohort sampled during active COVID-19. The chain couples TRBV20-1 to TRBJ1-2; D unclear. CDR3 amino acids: CSASGGDGYTF. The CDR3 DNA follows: TGCAGTGCTAGTGGCGGGGATGGCTACACCTTC.